The entry below describes one TCR beta chain. This specimen comes from a study of shared T cell receptors in the human thymus. Assay used: immunoSEQ multiplex PCR; TCRdb lists only in-frame clones, some missing. This table holds hundreds of thousands of clones, roughly 86% found once. The CDR3 totals 13 residues. Per germline, CDR1 MGHDK and CDR2 SYGVNS. Between the trimmed V and J ends, which lost 3 bases and 11 bases, there was a span of 13 bases. This sample also belongs to another study, concerning human thymus T cells. As that study records: Having corrective surgery for congenital heart defects, healthy Finnish infants were the ones who donated. Thymic resections from corrective heart surgery supplied the tissue. It looked as if thymic and blood repertoires used V and J genes in a biased way. Related research found strongly overlapping thymic repertoires in unrelated individuals.

The receptor was derived from a boy younger than two with a congenital heart defect. The sample comprised thymocytes. V gene TRBV25-1 combines with J gene TRBJ1-4; D gene unclear. The CDR3 region has the DNA TGTGCCAGCAGTGACCACCGAATGAGGAAACTGTTTTTT. Translation: CASSDHRMRKLFF.